This T cell receptor (beta chain) was profiled in a study of T cells in Graves' hyperthyroidism and ophthalmopathy. This clonotype was detected many times. The antigen remains unidentified. Study-level findings and limits: From stable hyperthyroidism, ophthalmopathy was separated by a 13 V-J model.

Lactation, pregnancy, other autoimmune disease or uncontrolled infection led to exclusion of patients. Source material for PBMCs was more than 9.5 ml fresh peripheral blood. V trimming: 6 bases; J trimming: 2 bases; junction bases outside the gene matches: 8. This CDR3 comprises 17 residues. The V gene's germline CDR1 is MNHNS and CDR2 SASEGT. TCR beta CDR3 regions were amplified from RNA. TCR CDR3 underwent first-round RT-PCR with the HTBI primer set. TCRdb reprocessed the multiplex PCR reads via MiXCR and lists one record per CDR3 protein. The sample lists around 520,000 distinct CDR3 sequences, under 15% occurring once.

The chain joins TRBV6-1 to TRBJ2-5; 14 bases agree with TRBD2. The sequence came from a woman aged 18-29 years with Graves' hyperthyroidism. The sample was blood. CDR3 region: CASRGLAGGPIQETQYF. The CDR3 DNA is TGTGCCAGCAGAGGACTAGCGGGAGGACCCATACAAGAGACCCAGTACTTC.